The text below deals with one T cell receptor beta chain. No antigen is known for it. Looked up from germline, CDR1 is SGHKS and CDR2 is YYEKEE (reference sequence). CDR3 length: 13 residues. Between the trimmed V and J ends, which lost 5 bases and 10 bases, there was a span of 15 bases. Time point of the sample: healthy volunteer bleed at 2 weeks. Extraction of total RNA was performed on unfractionated whole blood. The data are from a study of human T cells and chemical hapten exposure. Study at large: TCR yields per sample varied, mainly owing to small pooled library volume differences. Broader study findings: DPC sensitization produced no change in TCRs with frequency above 1 in 1000.

TCRdb redid the calling of the RACE reads with MiXCR, one entry per CDR3 protein. The sample has around 45,000 distinct CDR3 sequences; approximately 4.8% are singletons. Material for sequencing was whole blood. The TCR originated in a human donor in good health. Some clones in this sample may be carry-over from other donors' samples. V usage is TRBV5-5 and J usage is TRBJ1-4; tentative D call: TRBD1 (5 bases). The chain's CDR3 is CASRFRVPGKLFF. Here the CDR3 DNA reads TGTGCCAGCAGGTTCAGGGTACCCGGAAAACTGTTTTTT.